One and the same sample provided the 12 T cell receptor beta chains below, sequenced in a study of persistence of HIV-infected CD4 T cells (dated by TCRdb to the early 2020s). The immunoSEQ hsTCRB assay version 4, run in survey mode, was used to sequence TCRbeta repertoires from genomic DNA. TCRdb re-hosts the immuneACCESS table, in-frame sequences only. Its copies lack some clones; in the studies checked, an unresolved V gene accounts for under half of them, and the cause for the rest is not known. The sample has more than 30,000 clones on record, roughly 87% of them singletons. About 1.3% of the sample is taken by the ten largest. What the treatment or condition label conveys for this sample: suppressive antiretroviral therapy. Cells were stimulated with anti-CD3/anti-CD28 magnetic beads as a nonspecific positive control representing the CD4+ T cell repertoire. CD4+ T cells that responded were sorted based on upregulation of both CD40 ligand and CD69.

These receptors' targets are unknown. The source was CD4+ T cells sorted from PBMCs after roughly 18-hour stimulation, collected from a patient who received antiretroviral therapy. The cell subset or site label, as the study defines it: CD40L+CD69+ CD4 T cells responding to anti-CD3/anti-CD28 beads, representing the overall repertoire. The receptors derive from an adult man with HIV who was CMV-seropositive.

The chain combines TRBV6-5 with TRBJ1-6; D remains ambiguous. V lost 4 bases and J 10 bases, leaving 11 bases between the germline ends. The V gene's germline CDR1 is MNHEY and CDR2 SVGAGI. The CDR3 length is 13 residues. CDR3 loop: CASSLGRDSPLHF. CDR3 DNA sequence: TGTGCCAGCAGTTTGGGGAGAGACTCACCCCTCCACTTT.

A single count supports this clone. The chain uses TRBV7-2 and TRBJ2-7; D ambiguous. Germline assignment: CDR1 SGHTA and CDR2 FQGNSA. The CDR3 runs 14 residues. The V end lost 5 bases, the J end lost 0 bases, and 11 bases lay between the germline ends. For the CDR3, the DNA is TGTGCCAGCAGCCCAGACACAAGCTCCTACGAGCAGTACTTC. It yields the protein CASSPDTSSYEQYF.

The J gene is TRBJ1-6, the V gene TRBV4-3; D not certain. Germline CDR1 reads LGHNA; CDR2 reads YSLEER. V dropped 3 bases and J dropped 5 bases, with 8 bases sitting between them. The CDR3 length is 14 residues. CDR3 sequence reads: CASSQADHNSPLHF. The DNA of the CDR3 is TGCGCCAGCAGCCAGGCAGACCATAATTCACCCCTCCACTTT.

This clone was seen more than once but under ten times. The chain is built from TRBV18 and TRBJ1-2, with a possible D match to TRBD1 (5 bases). The V end lost 3 bases, the J end lost 3 bases, and 23 bases lay between the germline ends. The CDR3 consists of 18 residues. CDR1 and CDR2 (germline): KGHSH, LQKENI. The CDR3 nucleotides are TGTGCCAGCTCACCCGATCTTAAACCGGGACCCAAGGACTATGGCTACACCTTC. Encoded protein: CASSPDLKPGPKDYGYTF.

The chain carries TRBV7-3 and TRBJ2-1, with D maybe TRBD2 (6 bases). V was shortened by 2 bases and J by 8 bases, with 19 bases between the two germline ends. CDR3 length: 16 residues. CDR1 and CDR2 (germline): SGHTA, FQGTGA. CDR3 DNA: TGTGCCAGCAGCTTAGAGCGGGCCATTAGGTGGGATGAGCAGTTCTTC. It specifies CASSLERAIRWDEQFF.

This clone has just one count. The chain has TRBV7-2 and TRBJ1-3; unclear D gene. Trimming left V 4 bases short and J 0 bases short, with 13 bases between. The CDR3 extends over 16 amino acids. Germline V gives CDR1 SGHTA, CDR2 FQGNSA. The CDR3 loop reads CASSSFRGSSGNTIYF. The CDR3 DNA reads as TGTGCCAGCAGCTCGTTTCGTGGGAGCTCTGGAAACACCATATATTTT.

The rearrangement joins TRBV27 to TRBJ2-7; 9 nucleotides agree with TRBD2. CDR1 MNHEY and CDR2 SMNVEV come from the germline V gene (reference sequence). The V segment lost 4 bases and the J segment 9 bases; nucleotides outside the gene matches: 10. The CDR3 has 14 amino acids. CDR3 protein: CASSWGGGAGGQYF. Written as DNA, the CDR3 is TGTGCCAGCAGTTGGGGCGGGGGGGCTGGCGGGCAGTACTTC.

This clone was observed a handful of times. This rearrangement joins TRBV24-1 to TRBJ1-2; 8 bases fit TRBD1. V trimming: 4 bases; J trimming: 8 bases; junction bases outside the gene matches: 5. Germline V CDR1 and CDR2: KGHDR, SFDVKD. The CDR3 loop spans 13 amino acids. CDR3 DNA sequence: TGTGCCACCAGTGACCGGACAGGGAAGGGCTACACCTTC. Protein: CATSDRTGKGYTF.

V is TRBV5-1 and J is TRBJ2-1; D is undetermined. CDR3 size: 16 residues. CDR1 is SGHRS, CDR2 YFSETQ, per germline. Trimming took off 0 bases at V and 0 bases at J, with 10 bases between the two ends. For the CDR3, the DNA is TGCGCCAGCAGCTTGGGCTTGGCCATCTCCTACAATGAGCAGTTCTTC. Its translation is CASSLGLAISYNEQFF.

In its sample, this clone was seen a few times. The V gene is TRBV4-1, the J gene TRBJ2-5; D perhaps matches TRBD2 (6 bases). V lost 3 bases and J 5 bases, leaving 19 bases between the germline ends. This CDR3 comprises 16 residues. Germline assignment: CDR1 MGHRA and CDR2 YSYEKL. The CDR3 reads CASSQPEGFRIETQYF. The CDR3 DNA reads as TGCGCCAGCAGCCAGCCGGAGGGGTTTCGTATCGAGACCCAGTACTTC.

To note about this clone: The same CDR3 is also encoded by other DNA sequences in this sample. The gene calls are TRBV25-1 and TRBJ2-4; D is unclear. CDR1 and CDR2 (germline): MGHDK, SYGVNS. With 3 bases removed from V and 0 bases from J, the gap between germline ends came to 12 bases. The CDR3 totals 16 residues. The CDR3: CASSDVQGIAKNIQYF. The CDR3 DNA sequence: TGTGCCAGCAGTGATGTGCAAGGGATAGCCAAAAACATTCAGTACTTC.

The rearrangement uses TRBV14 and TRBJ1-4; D not certain. The CDR3 consists of 15 residues. Trimming removed 0 bases at V and 6 bases at J, with 11 bases between. In germline, CDR1 is SGHDN, CDR2 FVKESK. The CDR3 DNA is TGTGCCAGCAGCCAAGAAAAGGGTCCCTATGAAAAACTGTTTTTT. It is translated as CASSQEKGPYEKLFF.